These T cell receptor beta chains were read from a single sample in a study of T cell changes during pregnancy in multiple sclerosis. Assay used: immunoSEQ multiplex PCR; TCRdb lists only in-frame clones, some missing. Here the sample spans approximately 38,000 clones, 92% being singletons. Sequencing was performed on CD8+ T cells from peripheral blood mononuclear cells, taken in the third trimester of pregnancy. These receptors came from a female donor with multiple sclerosis, enrolled in a pregnancy study. Both conserved end residues are trimmed from each CDR3.

v_call cdr3_length cdr3_aa
TRBV5-1 14 ASSPQGAVSQNEQF
TRBV6-6 12 ASSYSDRLETQY
TRBV19 14 ASSNLGLAESYEQY
TRBV10-3 13 AISESPSGNSPLH
TRBV7-9 10 ASSTVSYEQY
TRBV7-9 14 ASSLERGRGYNEQF
TRBV5-1 14 ASSLWTSGRTDTQY
TRBV28 12 ASRTGVYTGELF
TRBV29-1 14 SAVVVALDRTDTQY
TRBV10-3 12 AISGGTSRGEQY
TRBV19 13 ASSIETSGTGELF
TRBV13 9 ASSRTRGAF
TRBV2 13 ASSGEGRGQDGYT
TRBV6-1 13 ASSEGAEGSEKLF
TRBV2 11 ASSESGGNIQY
TRBV27 13 ASSHRLAGVYEQY
TRBV29-1 14 SVEDHDAQGYNEQF
TRBV19 12 ASSPGQGAYEQY
TRBV27 14 ASSPSTSGRAETQY
TRBV2 13 ASSVPAGGPYEQY
TRBV7-9 13 ASSPTRGGRETQY
TRBV9 17 ASSPYQSGQDYPWDTQY
TRBV7-9 15 ASSLPQIRQGGETQY